A single sample gave rise to the 3 T cell receptor beta chains below, sequenced in a study of tumor-infiltrating lymphocytes in glioblastoma multiforme. TCR beta libraries were built from RNA through three nested multiplex PCR rounds using modified ARM-PCR. TCRdb used MiXCR to reprocess the multiplex PCR reads, holding one entry per CDR3 protein. Of about 32,000 distinct CDR3 sequences listed, 61% are singletons. Sequencing was performed on brain tumor tissue. These receptor sequences come from a male donor with glioblastoma.

As to this clonotype: Given a much more abundant clone one base away, this may be a read error. The chain uses TRBV7-8 and TRBJ2-3, with no clear D. The germline gives CDR1 SGHVS, CDR2 FQNEAQ. The CDR3 sequence is 14 residues long. Trimming shortened V by 2 bases and J by 0 bases, and 6 bases separated the two germline ends. CDR3 loop: CASSLKGSTDTQYF. The CDR3 nucleotides are TGTGCCAGCAGCTTAAAGGGAAGCACAGATACGCAGTATTTT.

For this clonotype: With a much larger clone just one base away, this may be a read error. The chain links TRBV7-8 to TRBJ2-2; D might be TRBD1 (6 bases). In germline, CDR1 is SGHVS, CDR2 FQNEAQ. Trimming took off 6 bases at V and 9 bases at J, with 20 bases between the two ends. This CDR3 is 15 amino acids long. CDR3 coding DNA: TGTGCCAGCAGAACCGGGACACACGAAACCTGGGAGCTGTTTTTT. It encodes CASRTGTHETWELFF.

There are a few counts of this clonotype. The V and J genes are TRBV15 and TRBJ1-5; 9 bases agree with TRBD1. The CDR3 contains 18 residues. Germline CDR1 LNHNV, CDR2 YYDKDF (reference sequence). V was clipped by 3 bases and J by 9 bases; unmatched bases: 18. The CDR3 spells CATSRMASSRDREGPQHF. CDR3 bases: TGTGCCACCAGCAGGATGGCCTCTAGCCGGGACAGGGAGGGGCCCCAGCATTTT. The complete variable domain, with remaining parts taken from reference TRBV15 and TRBJ1-5, reads DAMVIQNPRYQVTQFGKPVTLSCSQTLNHNVMYWYQQKSSQAPKLLFHYYDKDFNNEADTPDNFQSRRPNTSFCFLDIRSPGLGDTAMYLCATSRMASSRDREGPQHFGDGTRLSIL.